This T cell receptor beta chain came from a study of blood T cell repertoires in COVID-19. Study at large: There were acute and convalescent COVID-19 samples, and they came from the United States, Italy and Spain. Sources were T cells, B-cell-depleted T cells, or PBMCs; the material itself was cDNA or gDNA.

Authors' processing steps: By means of reference gene primer amplification, nucleated cell counts were estimated. Using immunoSEQ multiplex PCR, the repertoire was profiled, and TCRdb retains in-frame clones only, with some absent. V, J and clone size are taken as reported in that table, and D and trimming were inferred from the DNA itself. Among over 250,000 clones, around three quarters were seen once, and the ten largest hold around 3.4%. The V gene end was trimmed by 4 bases and the J gene end by 3 bases; junction bases not matched to a gene: 8. The CDR3 length is 16 residues. Germline V CDR1 and CDR2: KGHSH, LQKENI.

The clonotype was recovered from a woman older than 75 with acute or convalescent COVID-19. The chain has TRBV18 and TRBJ2-1, with 8 bases fitting TRBD1. Specimen: peripheral blood. The CDR3: CASSRTGQVLYNEQFF. CDR3 sequence (DNA): TGTGCCAGCTCACGAACGGGACAGGTACTCTACAATGAGCAGTTCTTC.